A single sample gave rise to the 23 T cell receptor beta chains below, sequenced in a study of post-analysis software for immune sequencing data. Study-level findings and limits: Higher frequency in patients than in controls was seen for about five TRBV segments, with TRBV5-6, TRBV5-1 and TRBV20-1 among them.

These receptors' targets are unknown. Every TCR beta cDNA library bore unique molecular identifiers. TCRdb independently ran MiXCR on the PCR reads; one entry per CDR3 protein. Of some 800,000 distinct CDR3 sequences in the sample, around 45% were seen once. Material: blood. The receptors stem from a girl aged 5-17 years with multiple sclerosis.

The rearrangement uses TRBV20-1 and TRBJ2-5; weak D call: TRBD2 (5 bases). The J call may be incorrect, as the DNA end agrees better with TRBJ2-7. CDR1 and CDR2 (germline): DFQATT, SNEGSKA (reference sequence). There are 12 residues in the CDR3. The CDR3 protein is CSATGGGYEQYF. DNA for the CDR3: TGCAGTGCTACAGGAGGAGGCTACGAGCAGTACTTC.

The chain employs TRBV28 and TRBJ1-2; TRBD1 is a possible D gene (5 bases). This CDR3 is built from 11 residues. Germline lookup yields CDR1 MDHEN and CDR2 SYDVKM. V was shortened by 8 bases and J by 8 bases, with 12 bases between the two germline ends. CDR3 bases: TGTGCCAGCCAATGGGGCGCCGGCTACACCTTC. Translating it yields CASQWGAGYTF.

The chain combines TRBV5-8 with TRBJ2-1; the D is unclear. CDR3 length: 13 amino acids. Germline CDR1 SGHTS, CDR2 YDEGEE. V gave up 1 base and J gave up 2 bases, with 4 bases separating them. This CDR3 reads CASSLQAYNEQFF. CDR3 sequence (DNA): TGTGCCAGCAGCTTGCAGGCCTACAATGAGCAGTTCTTC.

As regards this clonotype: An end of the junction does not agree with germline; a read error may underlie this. The CDR3 reads CAGSRPGLASEETQYF. CDR3 sequence (DNA): TGTGCCGGCAGTCGACCGGGACTAGCGAGTGAAGAGACCCAGTACTTC. The chain carries TRBV11-3 and TRBJ2-7, with 10 bases identical to TRBD2. The last part of the DNA fits TRBJ2-5 better; the J call may be wrong. Per the germline V gene, CDR1 is SGHNT and CDR2 is YENEEA. The CDR3 totals 16 residues.

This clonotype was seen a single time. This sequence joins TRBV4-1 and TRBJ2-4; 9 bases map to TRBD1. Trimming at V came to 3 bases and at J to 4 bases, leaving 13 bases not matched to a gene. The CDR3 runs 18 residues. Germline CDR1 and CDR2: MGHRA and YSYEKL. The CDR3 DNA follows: TGCGCCAGCAGCCAGGAGAGCAGCTTCGGACAGGGGAAAAACATTCAGTACTTC. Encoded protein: CASSQESSFGQGKNIQYF.

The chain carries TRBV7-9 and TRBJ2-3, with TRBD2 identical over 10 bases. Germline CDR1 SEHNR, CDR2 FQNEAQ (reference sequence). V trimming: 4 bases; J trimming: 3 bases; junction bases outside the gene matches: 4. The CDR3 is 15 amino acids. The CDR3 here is CASSSGLARTDTQYF. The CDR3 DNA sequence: TGTGCCAGCAGCTCGGGACTAGCGAGGACAGATACGCAGTATTTT.

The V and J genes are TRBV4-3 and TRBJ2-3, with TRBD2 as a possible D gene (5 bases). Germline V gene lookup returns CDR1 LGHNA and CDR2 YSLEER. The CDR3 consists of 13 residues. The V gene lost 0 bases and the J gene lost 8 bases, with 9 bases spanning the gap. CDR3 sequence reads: CASSQDTSGTQYF. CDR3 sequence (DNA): TGCGCCAGCAGCCAAGACACGAGCGGTACGCAGTATTTT.

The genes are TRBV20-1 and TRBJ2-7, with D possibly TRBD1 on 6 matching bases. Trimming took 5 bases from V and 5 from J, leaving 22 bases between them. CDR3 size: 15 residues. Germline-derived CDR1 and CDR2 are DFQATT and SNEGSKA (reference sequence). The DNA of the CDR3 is TGCAGTGCTGGGGGCCCGGACACCGTGCGTGACGAGCAGTACTTC. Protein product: CSAGGPDTVRDEQYF.

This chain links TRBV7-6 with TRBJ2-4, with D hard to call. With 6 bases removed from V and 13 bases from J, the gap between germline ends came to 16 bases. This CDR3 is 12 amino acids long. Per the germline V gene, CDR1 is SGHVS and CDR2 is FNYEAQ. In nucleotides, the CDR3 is TGTGCCAGCAGTTACGGACCAGAGGAGCAGTACTTC. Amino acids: CASSYGPEEQYF.

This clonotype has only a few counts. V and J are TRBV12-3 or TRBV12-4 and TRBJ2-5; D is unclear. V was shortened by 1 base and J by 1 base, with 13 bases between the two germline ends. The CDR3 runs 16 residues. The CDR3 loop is CASSLGSNQVQETQYF. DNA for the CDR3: TGTGCCAGCAGTTTAGGGTCGAATCAGGTCCAAGAGACCCAGTACTTC.

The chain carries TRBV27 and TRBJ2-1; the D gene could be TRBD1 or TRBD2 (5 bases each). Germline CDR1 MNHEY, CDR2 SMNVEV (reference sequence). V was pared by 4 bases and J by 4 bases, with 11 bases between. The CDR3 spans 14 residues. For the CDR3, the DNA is TGTGCCAGCAGTTGGTCGGGGCCTTACAATGAGCAGTTCTTC. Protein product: CASSWSGPYNEQFF.

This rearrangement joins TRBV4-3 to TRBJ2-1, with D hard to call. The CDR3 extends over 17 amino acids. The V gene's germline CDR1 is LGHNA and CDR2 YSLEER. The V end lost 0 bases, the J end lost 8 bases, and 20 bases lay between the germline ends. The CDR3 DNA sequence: TGCGCCAGCAGCCAAGATGTGTTAAGGACCGTGGCTTATGAGCAGTTCTTC. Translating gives CASSQDVLRTVAYEQFF.

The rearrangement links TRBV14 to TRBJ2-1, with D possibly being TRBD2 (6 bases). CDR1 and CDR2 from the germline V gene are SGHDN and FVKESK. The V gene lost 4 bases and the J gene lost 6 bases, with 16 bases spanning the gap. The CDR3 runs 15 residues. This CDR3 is CASSLQRAYLNEQFF. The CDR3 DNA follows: TGTGCCAGCAGCCTCCAGCGGGCCTACCTCAATGAGCAGTTCTTC. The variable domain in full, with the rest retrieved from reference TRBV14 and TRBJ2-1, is EAGVTQFPSHSVIEKGQTVTLRCDPISGHDNLYWYRRVMGKEIKFLLHFVKESKQDESGMPNNRFLAERTGGTYSTLKVQPAELEDSGVYFCASSLQRAYLNEQFFGPGTRLTVL.

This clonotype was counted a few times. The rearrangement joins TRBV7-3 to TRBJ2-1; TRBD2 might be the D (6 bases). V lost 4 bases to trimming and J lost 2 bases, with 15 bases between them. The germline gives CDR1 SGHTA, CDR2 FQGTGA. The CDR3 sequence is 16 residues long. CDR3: CASSSPTSSPYNEQFF. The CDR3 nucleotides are TGTGCCAGCAGCTCACCGACTAGTTCTCCCTACAATGAGCAGTTCTTC.

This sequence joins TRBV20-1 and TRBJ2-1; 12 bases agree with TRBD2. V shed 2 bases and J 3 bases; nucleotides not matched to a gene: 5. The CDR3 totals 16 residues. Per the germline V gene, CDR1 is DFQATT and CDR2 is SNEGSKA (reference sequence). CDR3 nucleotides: TGCAGTGCTAGACGGACTAGCGGGACCAGCTACAATGAGCAGTTCTTC. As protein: CSARRTSGTSYNEQFF.

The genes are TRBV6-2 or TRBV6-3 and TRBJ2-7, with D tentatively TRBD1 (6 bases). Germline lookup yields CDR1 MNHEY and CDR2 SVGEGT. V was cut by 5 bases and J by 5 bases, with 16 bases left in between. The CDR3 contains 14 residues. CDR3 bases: TGTGCCAGCAGTGCTGCCCCACAGGGCCACGAGCAGTACTTC. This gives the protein CASSAAPQGHEQYF.

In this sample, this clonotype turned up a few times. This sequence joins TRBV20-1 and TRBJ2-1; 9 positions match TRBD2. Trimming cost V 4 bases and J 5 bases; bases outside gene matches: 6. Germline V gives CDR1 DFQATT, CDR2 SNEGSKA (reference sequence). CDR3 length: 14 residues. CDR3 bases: TGCAGTGCTACCACTAGCGGGTACCACAATGAGCAGTTCTTC. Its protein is CSATTSGYHNEQFF.

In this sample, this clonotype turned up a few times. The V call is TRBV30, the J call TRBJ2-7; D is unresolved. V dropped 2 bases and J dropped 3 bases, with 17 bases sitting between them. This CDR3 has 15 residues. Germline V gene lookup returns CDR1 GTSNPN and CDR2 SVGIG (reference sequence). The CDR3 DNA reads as TGTGCCTGGAGTTTTACCGGGCCGAAGGGCTACGAGCAGTACTTC. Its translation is CAWSFTGPKGYEQYF.

CDR3 sequence reads: CASSIGTSVTDTQYF. DNA of the CDR3: TGTGCCAGCAGTATCGGGACTAGCGTGACAGATACGCAGTATTTT. The J gene is TRBJ2-3, the V gene TRBV12-3 or TRBV12-4, with 10 bases identical to TRBD2. With 5 bases clipped from V and 3 bases from J, the junction kept 5 bases outside the gene matches. The CDR3 runs 15 residues.

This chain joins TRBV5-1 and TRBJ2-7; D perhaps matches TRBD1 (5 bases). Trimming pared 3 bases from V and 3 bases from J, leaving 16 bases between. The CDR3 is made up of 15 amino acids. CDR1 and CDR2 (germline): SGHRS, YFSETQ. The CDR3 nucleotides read TGCGCCAGCAGCTCCGACTCCGACAGAAACTACGAGCAGTACTTC. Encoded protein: CASSSDSDRNYEQYF.

CDR3 bases: TGTGCCAGCAGTGGTGATGGGGGACAGCCCCAGCATTTT. This sequence encodes CASSGDGGQPQHF. This chain connects TRBV2 to TRBJ1-5; weak D call: TRBD1 (5 bases). Germline values: CDR1 SNHLY, CDR2 FYNNEI. V lost 4 bases and J lost 7, with 11 bases in between. The CDR3 length is 13 residues.

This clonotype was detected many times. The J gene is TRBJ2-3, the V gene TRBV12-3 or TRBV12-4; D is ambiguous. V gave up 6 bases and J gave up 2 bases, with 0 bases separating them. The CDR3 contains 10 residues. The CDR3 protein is CASSTDTQYF. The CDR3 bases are TGTGCCAGCAGCACAGATACGCAGTATTTT.

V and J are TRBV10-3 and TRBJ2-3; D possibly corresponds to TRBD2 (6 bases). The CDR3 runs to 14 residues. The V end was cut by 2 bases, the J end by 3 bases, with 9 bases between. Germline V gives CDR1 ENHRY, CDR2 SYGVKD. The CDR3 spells CAISEVRGTDTQYF. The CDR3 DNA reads TGTGCCATCAGTGAGGTGCGGGGAACAGATACGCAGTATTTT.